The TCR beta chain described here comes from a study of blood T cell repertoires in COVID-19. The wider study: Samples taken during acute and convalescent COVID-19 were collected in the United States, Italy and Spain. Sources were T cells, B-cell-depleted T cells, or PBMCs; the material itself was cDNA or gDNA.

Trimming removed 1 base at V and 2 bases at J, with 11 bases between. Germline V gene data show CDR1 as LGHDT and CDR2 as YNNKEL (reference sequence). CDR3 length: 16 amino acids. Original data processing: Reference gene primer amplification gave nucleated cell count estimates. Repertoires were generated with immunoSEQ multiplex PCR, while TCRdb's copy carries only in-frame clones and drops some. The D gene and trimming were derived from the DNA, and the V and J assignments and clone size from that table. The sample includes under 300,000 clones, over 75% of them seen just once. The clonotype originates from a woman between 70 and 85 years old with acute or convalescent COVID-19. This chain connects TRBV3-1 (or the pseudogene TRBV3-2) to TRBJ2-2; D gene ambiguous. Sequencing used peripheral blood. The CDR3 region has the DNA TGTGCCAGCAGCCAAGGGAGAACGGCAAACACCGGGGAGCTGTTTTTT. It specifies CASSQGRTANTGELFF.